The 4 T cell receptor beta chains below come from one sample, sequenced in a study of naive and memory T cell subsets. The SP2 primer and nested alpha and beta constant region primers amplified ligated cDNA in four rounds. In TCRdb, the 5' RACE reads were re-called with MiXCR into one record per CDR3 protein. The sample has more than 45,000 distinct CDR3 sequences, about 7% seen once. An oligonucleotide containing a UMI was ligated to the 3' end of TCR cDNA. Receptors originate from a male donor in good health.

The CDR3 region is CASSFTLAGELFF. The DNA for the CDR3 is TGTGCCAGCAGCTTCACACTCGCCGGGGAGCTGTTTTTT. The rearrangement uses TRBV5-6 and TRBJ2-2; D unclear. CDR3 length equals 13 residues. Trimming removed 2 bases from V and 6 bases from J, with 8 bases in between. Germline V gene lookup returns CDR1 SGHDT and CDR2 YYEEEE.

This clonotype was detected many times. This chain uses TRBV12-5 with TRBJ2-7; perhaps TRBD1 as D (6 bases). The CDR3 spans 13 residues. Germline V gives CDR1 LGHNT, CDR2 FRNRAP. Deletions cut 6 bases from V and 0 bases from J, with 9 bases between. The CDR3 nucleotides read TGTGCTAGTGGCCGGGACATCTCCTACGAGCAGTACTTC. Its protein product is CASGRDISYEQYF.

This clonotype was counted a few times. The DNA for the CDR3 is TGTGCCAGCAGCTTAGGCGGGAGGCCAGATACGCAGTATTTT. Residues: CASSLGGRPDTQYF. The chain links TRBV7-2 to TRBJ2-3; TRBD2 matches 8 bases. The V segment lost 1 base and the J segment 4 bases; nucleotides outside the gene matches: 1. Germline CDR1 is SGHTA and CDR2 is FQGNSA. The CDR3 is made up of 14 amino acids.

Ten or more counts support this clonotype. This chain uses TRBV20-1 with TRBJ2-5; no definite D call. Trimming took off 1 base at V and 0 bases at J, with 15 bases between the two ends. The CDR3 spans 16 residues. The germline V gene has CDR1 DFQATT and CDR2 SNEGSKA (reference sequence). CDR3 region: CSARGNLVRDQETQYF. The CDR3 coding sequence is TGCAGTGCTAGAGGTAATCTCGTACGGGACCAAGAGACCCAGTACTTC.